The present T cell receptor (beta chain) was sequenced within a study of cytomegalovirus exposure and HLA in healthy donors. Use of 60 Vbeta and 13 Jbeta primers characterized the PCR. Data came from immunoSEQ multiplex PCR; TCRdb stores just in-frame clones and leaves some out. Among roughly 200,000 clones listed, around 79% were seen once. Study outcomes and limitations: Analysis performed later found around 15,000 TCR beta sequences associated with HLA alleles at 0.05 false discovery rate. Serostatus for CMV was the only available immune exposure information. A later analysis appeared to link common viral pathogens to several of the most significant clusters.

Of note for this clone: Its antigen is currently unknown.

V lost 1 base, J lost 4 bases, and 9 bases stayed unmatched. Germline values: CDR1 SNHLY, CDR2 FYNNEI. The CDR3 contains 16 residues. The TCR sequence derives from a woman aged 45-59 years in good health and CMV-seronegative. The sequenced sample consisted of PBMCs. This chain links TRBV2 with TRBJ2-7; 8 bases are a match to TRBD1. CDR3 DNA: TGTGCCAGCAGTGAAGGGTTTAGGACAGGGAGTTACGAGCAGTACTTC. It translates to CASSEGFRTGSYEQYF.